Described below is a single TCR beta chain sequence and its context. Original processing notes: How many nucleated cells were present was estimated from reference gene primer amplification. Some clones are missing from TCRdb's copy, which holds only in-frame ones; the method was immunoSEQ multiplex PCR. The D gene and trimming were derived from the DNA, and the V and J assignments and clone size from that table. The sample includes 200,000 to 250,000 clones, about 88% of them seen just once. The sample comes from a study of blood T cell repertoires in COVID-19. Across the whole study: Spain, Italy and the United States supplied samples that represented acute and convalescent COVID-19. PBMCs, B-cell-depleted T cells, or T cells provided the cDNA or gDNA that made up the material.

This CDR3 is 16 amino acids long. The V segment lost 0 bases and the J segment 2 bases; nucleotides outside the gene matches: 4. The V gene's germline CDR1 is SEHNR and CDR2 FQNEAQ (reference sequence). The rearrangement links TRBV7-9 to TRBJ2-3; 8 positions match TRBD2. Sequenced material: peripheral blood. This receptor was identified in a woman aged 40-49 years who had recovered from COVID-19. The CDR3 sequence is CASSLAGTRDTDTQYF. The CDR3 DNA reads as TGTGCCAGCAGCTTAGCAGGGACTAGAGACACAGATACGCAGTATTTT.